The rows below give T cell receptor beta chains drawn from one sample of a study of blood T cell repertoires in COVID-19. Method: immunoSEQ multiplex PCR; TCRdb's copy keeps in-frame clones and lacks some. The data contain roughly 150,000 clones, approximately 87% of them singletons. Sequences were obtained from peripheral blood. Receptors originate from a woman aged 65 to 85 with acute or convalescent COVID-19. Each CDR3 is given with its conserved first and last residue. The order of the fields is clone size, J gene, D gene, V gene, CDR3 DNA, CDR3 protein. The D gene is left open where the match is weak. Rows give clone size only sometimes, using once, few, many, or a class for an expanded clone.

size: once; J: TRBJ2-3; D: .; V: TRBV7-3; DNA: TGTGCCAGCAGCACCTTCGGGGGTCGGACAGATACGCAGTATTTT; CDR3: CASSTFGGRTDTQYF
size: once; J: TRBJ1-3; D: .; V: TRBV5-6; DNA: TGTGCCAGCAGCCCCCGCACAGGTTCCTCTGGAAACACCATATATTTT; CDR3: CASSPRTGSSGNTIYF
size: .; J: TRBJ1-2; D: .; V: TRBV6-5; DNA: TGTGCCAGCAGTTACTCGTATCGGACAGAAGTCGGCTACACCTTC; CDR3: CASSYSYRTEVGYTF
size: .; J: TRBJ1-3; D: TRBD1; V: TRBV5-6; DNA: TGTGCCAGCAGCTGGGGACCACAGGGGGCGGCCGGAAACACCATATATTTT; CDR3: CASSWGPQGAAGNTIYF
size: .; J: TRBJ1-5; D: .; V: TRBV2; DNA: TGTGCCAGCAGGGGCCGGACTGCGGCTCGGCAGCCCCAGCATTTT; CDR3: CASRGRTAARQPQHF
size: .; J: TRBJ1-3; D: TRBD1; V: TRBV7-6; DNA: TGTGCCAGCAGCGCCGGGACAGGGATGTCTGGAAACACCATATATTTT; CDR3: CASSAGTGMSGNTIYF
size: .; J: TRBJ2-3; D: .; V: TRBV7-8; DNA: TGTGCCAGCAGTACAGGACTAAACACACCATATACGCAGTATTTT; CDR3: CASSTGLNTPYTQYF
size: .; J: TRBJ1-2; D: .; V: TRBV18; DNA: TGTGCCAGCTCACGACAGGCGGGGGACTATGGCTACACCTTC; CDR3: CASSRQAGDYGYTF
size: .; J: TRBJ1-4; D: .; V: TRBV19; DNA: TGTGCCAGTAGTATTCAGGGGCAGTCTAATGAAAAACTGTTTTTT; CDR3: CASSIQGQSNEKLFF
size: .; J: TRBJ2-7; D: .; V: TRBV27; DNA: TGTGCCAGCAGTTTAAATGGGGCATCCTACGAGCAGTACTTC; CDR3: CASSLNGASYEQYF
size: once; J: TRBJ2-1; D: TRBD2; V: TRBV20-1; DNA: TGCAGTGCTAGTAGCGGGTCCTACAATGAGCAGTTCTTC; CDR3: CSASSGSYNEQFF
size: .; J: TRBJ2-2; D: TRBD1; V: TRBV30; DNA: TGTGCCTTACGGGACAGGAAAAACACCGGGGAGCTGTTTTTT; CDR3: CALRDRKNTGELFF
size: .; J: TRBJ2-7; D: TRBD1; V: TRBV24-1; DNA: TGTGCCACCCAGCCAGGGACAGGGGGCTACGAGCAGTACTTC; CDR3: CATQPGTGGYEQYF
size: .; J: TRBJ2-7; D: .; V: TRBV6-5; DNA: TGTGCCAGCAGAAACAGGGTGACCTACGAGCAGTACTTC; CDR3: CASRNRVTYEQYF
size: .; J: TRBJ2-5; D: TRBD2; V: TRBV9; DNA: TGTGCCAGCAGCCCCGGGGCGGGAGCCAGTGGAGAGACCCAGTACTTC; CDR3: CASSPGAGASGETQYF
size: .; J: TRBJ1-2; D: .; V: TRBV5-8; DNA: TGTGCCAGCAGCCCGGGGGTCTATGGCTACACCTTC; CDR3: CASSPGVYGYTF
size: .; J: TRBJ2-5; D: .; V: TRBV5-5; DNA: TGTGCCAGCAGTAAAGAGACCCAGTACTTC; CDR3: CASSKETQYF
size: .; J: TRBJ2-7; D: .; V: TRBV12-3/TRBV12-4; DNA: TGTGCCAGCAGTTTGCAGGGAATTGGAGAGCAGTACTTC; CDR3: CASSLQGIGEQYF
size: .; J: TRBJ2-7; D: TRBD1; V: TRBV9; DNA: TGTGCCAGCAGCGGAGGGACAGGGTCAGCCTACGAGCAGTACTTC; CDR3: CASSGGTGSAYEQYF
size: .; J: TRBJ2-5; D: TRBD2; V: TRBV5-4; DNA: TGTGCCAGCAGCTCAATCTGGGGGGGGAAAGAAGAGACCCAGTACTTC; CDR3: CASSSIWGGKEETQYF
size: .; J: TRBJ2-3; D: .; V: TRBV19; DNA: TGTGCCAGTAGTATAGATTGGTGGTCGGGGGGCCAGAGCACAGATACGCAGTATTTT; CDR3: CASSIDWWSGGQSTDTQYF
size: .; J: TRBJ2-7; D: TRBD1; V: TRBV5-5; DNA: TGTGCCAGCAGCGTGGACAGGGTCCCAAGCTACGAGCAGTACTTC; CDR3: CASSVDRVPSYEQYF
size: .; J: TRBJ1-5; D: TRBD1; V: TRBV7-9; DNA: TGTGCCAGCAGTGGGCGACAGGGGGATAAGCCCCAGCATTTT; CDR3: CASSGRQGDKPQHF
size: few; J: TRBJ1-1; D: TRBD1; V: TRBV12-3/TRBV12-4; DNA: TGTGCCAGCAGTTTCGGAGGGGGCCAAGCTTTCTTT; CDR3: CASSFGGGQAFF
size: few; J: TRBJ1-2; D: .; V: TRBV30; DNA: TGTGCCTGGAGACTCGCTAACTATGGCTACACCTTC; CDR3: CAWRLANYGYTF
size: .; J: TRBJ2-1; D: TRBD2; V: TRBV4-1; DNA: TGCGCCAGCAGCCAGCAATACCCCTCGGTAGCGGGGTCCTACAATGAGCAGTTCTTC; CDR3: CASSQQYPSVAGSYNEQFF
size: .; J: TRBJ2-7; D: TRBD1; V: TRBV24-1; DNA: TGTGCCACCAGTGCTGACAGGGGCCACGAGCAGTACTTC; CDR3: CATSADRGHEQYF
size: .; J: TRBJ1-2; D: TRBD1; V: TRBV6-5; DNA: TGTGCCAGCAGTTACACACACAGGGGTGGCGGCTACACCTTC; CDR3: CASSYTHRGGGYTF
size: .; J: TRBJ1-6; D: .; V: TRBV19; DNA: TGTGCCAGTAGTACCCGAACAGGGCAGGGGACATATAATTCACCCCTCCACTTT; CDR3: CASSTRTGQGTYNSPLHF
size: .; J: TRBJ2-2; D: .; V: TRBV5-5; DNA: TGTGCCAGCAGCTTGGTGTATTCCGGGGAGCTGTTTTTT; CDR3: CASSLVYSGELFF
size: .; J: TRBJ2-7; D: TRBD2; V: TRBV4-2; DNA: TGTGCCAGCAGCCAGCCGACTAGCGGGAGGGGGGGCGCCTACGAGCAGTACTTC; CDR3: CASSQPTSGRGGAYEQYF
size: .; J: TRBJ1-2; D: .; V: TRBV6-5; DNA: TGTGCCAGCAGTTACGGGGGCGGCCAATCCTATGGCTACACCTTC; CDR3: CASSYGGGQSYGYTF
size: once; J: TRBJ2-7; D: .; V: TRBV4-2; DNA: TGTGCCAGCAGCCAAGATCCGGGGTTCGAGCAGTACTTC; CDR3: CASSQDPGFEQYF
size: .; J: TRBJ2-7; D: TRBD2; V: TRBV28; DNA: TGTGCCAGCAGTTTACCAACCGGACTAGCGGGACTCTACGAGCAGTACTTC; CDR3: CASSLPTGLAGLYEQYF
size: .; J: TRBJ2-1; D: TRBD2; V: TRBV9; DNA: TGTGCCAGCAGCGTAGCTGGCGGGAGGTGGTACAATGAGCAGTTCTTC; CDR3: CASSVAGGRWYNEQFF
size: few; J: TRBJ1-2; D: TRBD1; V: TRBV4-3; DNA: TGCGCCAGCAGCCATGCACATGCAAGGGGGCCCAGGAAGATAAGCTATGGCTACACCTTC; CDR3: CASSHAHARGPRKISYGYTF
size: .; J: TRBJ1-5; D: TRBD1; V: TRBV6-2/TRBV6-3; DNA: TGTGCCAGCAGTGCCTTGGGACAGGGGAATCAGCCCCAGCATTTT; CDR3: CASSALGQGNQPQHF
size: .; J: TRBJ2-5; D: TRBD1; V: TRBV4-1; DNA: TGCGCCAGCAGCCACGACAGGGGCCAAGAGACCCAGTACTTC; CDR3: CASSHDRGQETQYF
size: .; J: TRBJ1-2; D: .; V: TRBV18; DNA: TGTGCCAGCTCACTGGGACTTCCTAACTATGGCTACACCTTC; CDR3: CASSLGLPNYGYTF
size: .; J: TRBJ2-7; D: TRBD1; V: TRBV5-4; DNA: TGTGCCAGCAGCTACCGGGACAGGGACTACGAGCAGTACTTC; CDR3: CASSYRDRDYEQYF
size: .; J: TRBJ2-7; D: TRBD2; V: TRBV5-6; DNA: TGTGCCAGCAGGCTAGCGGGAGGGAGCAGCTACGAGCAGTACTTC; CDR3: CASRLAGGSSYEQYF
size: .; J: TRBJ1-6; D: .; V: TRBV7-9; DNA: TGTGCCAGCAGCGTATCCCAGGTGTATAATTCACCCCTCCACTTT; CDR3: CASSVSQVYNSPLHF
size: .; J: TRBJ2-7; D: TRBD2; V: TRBV5-4; DNA: TGTGCCAGCAGCGCTGGGGCGGGAGAGGTAACCTACGAGCAGTACTTC; CDR3: CASSAGAGEVTYEQYF
size: once; J: TRBJ1-2; D: .; V: TRBV10-3; DNA: TGTGCCATCAGTGAGTCTGTAAACTATGGCTACACCTTC; CDR3: CAISESVNYGYTF
size: .; J: TRBJ2-7; D: TRBD1; V: TRBV5-1; DNA: TGCGCCAGCAGACAGGGGACAGGGGAGCAGTACTTC; CDR3: CASRQGTGEQYF
size: .; J: TRBJ2-1; D: .; V: TRBV30; DNA: TGTGCCTGGGGTCGGGAGAACTCCTACAATGAGCAGTTCTTC; CDR3: CAWGRENSYNEQFF
size: .; J: TRBJ2-3; D: TRBD2; V: TRBV19; DNA: TGTGCCAGTAGCCCACGGGGACTAGCGCCTAGCACAGATACGCAGTATTTT; CDR3: CASSPRGLAPSTDTQYF
size: .; J: TRBJ2-3; D: .; V: TRBV28; DNA: TGTGCCAGCAGTCCGGCGGGGAGCGGGACAGATACGCAGTATTTT; CDR3: CASSPAGSGTDTQYF
size: .; J: TRBJ1-2; D: TRBD1; V: TRBV28; DNA: TGTGCCAGCAGTTCCCCGACAGGGGGAGAAAGTGGCTACACCTTC; CDR3: CASSSPTGGESGYTF
size: once; J: TRBJ1-4; D: TRBD1; V: TRBV4-3; DNA: TGCGCCAGCAGCAACACAGGGGCCTATAATGAAAAACTGTTTTTT; CDR3: CASSNTGAYNEKLFF
size: .; J: TRBJ2-7; D: .; V: TRBV9; DNA: TGTGCCAGCAGCGTAGAAGCCACCGGTTACGAGCAGTACTTC; CDR3: CASSVEATGYEQYF
size: .; J: TRBJ2-2; D: .; V: TRBV13; DNA: TGTGCCAGCAGCTTAGTGCATAGCTCGAACACCGGGGAGCTGTTTTTT; CDR3: CASSLVHSSNTGELFF
size: few; J: TRBJ1-5; D: TRBD1; V: TRBV2; DNA: TGTGCCAGCAGTGGACAGGGGGGCAATCAGCCCCAGCATTTT; CDR3: CASSGQGGNQPQHF
size: .; J: TRBJ2-7; D: .; V: TRBV5-8; DNA: TGTGCCAGCAGGAATACAGGGACCAACGAGCAGTACTTC; CDR3: CASRNTGTNEQYF
size: .; J: TRBJ2-3; D: TRBD2; V: TRBV6-2/TRBV6-3; DNA: TGTGCCAGCAGGCCTAGCGGGGGGGCGACAGATACGCAGTATTTT; CDR3: CASRPSGGATDTQYF